This T cell receptor beta chain was observed in a study of T cell changes during pregnancy in multiple sclerosis. Some clones are missing from TCRdb's copy, which holds only in-frame ones; the method was immunoSEQ multiplex PCR. Of tens of thousands of clones listed, about 90% were seen once; the top ten hold over 0.75%. V was shortened by 7 bases and J by 4 bases, with 19 bases between the two germline ends. The CDR3 totals 16 residues. Germline values: CDR1 SGHAT, CDR2 FQNNGV. The source is a female donor with multiple sclerosis, enrolled in a pregnancy study. Sequenced here: CD4+ T cells from peripheral blood mononuclear cells, sampled before pregnancy. This chain joins TRBV11-2 and TRBJ2-2; D call uncertain. The CDR3 loop reads CASTILRLGVTGELFF. As DNA, the CDR3 is TGTGCCAGCACCATACTTCGTCTAGGTGTCACCGGGGAGCTGTTTTTT.